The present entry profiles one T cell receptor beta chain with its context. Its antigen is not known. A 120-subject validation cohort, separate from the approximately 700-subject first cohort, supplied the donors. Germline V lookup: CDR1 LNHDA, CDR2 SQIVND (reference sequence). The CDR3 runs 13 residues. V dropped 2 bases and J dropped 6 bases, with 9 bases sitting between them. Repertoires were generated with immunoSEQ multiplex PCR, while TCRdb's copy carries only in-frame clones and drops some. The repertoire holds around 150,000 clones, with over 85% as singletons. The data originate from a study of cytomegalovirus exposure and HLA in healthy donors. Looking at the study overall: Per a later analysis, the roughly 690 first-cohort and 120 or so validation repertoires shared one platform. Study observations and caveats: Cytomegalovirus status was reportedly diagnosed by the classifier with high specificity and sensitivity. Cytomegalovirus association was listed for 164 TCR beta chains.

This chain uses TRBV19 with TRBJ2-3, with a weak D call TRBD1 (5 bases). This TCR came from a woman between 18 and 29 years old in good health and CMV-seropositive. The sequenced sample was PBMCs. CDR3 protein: CASSITRADTQYF. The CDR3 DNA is TGTGCCAGTAGTATAACCAGGGCGGATACGCAGTATTTT.